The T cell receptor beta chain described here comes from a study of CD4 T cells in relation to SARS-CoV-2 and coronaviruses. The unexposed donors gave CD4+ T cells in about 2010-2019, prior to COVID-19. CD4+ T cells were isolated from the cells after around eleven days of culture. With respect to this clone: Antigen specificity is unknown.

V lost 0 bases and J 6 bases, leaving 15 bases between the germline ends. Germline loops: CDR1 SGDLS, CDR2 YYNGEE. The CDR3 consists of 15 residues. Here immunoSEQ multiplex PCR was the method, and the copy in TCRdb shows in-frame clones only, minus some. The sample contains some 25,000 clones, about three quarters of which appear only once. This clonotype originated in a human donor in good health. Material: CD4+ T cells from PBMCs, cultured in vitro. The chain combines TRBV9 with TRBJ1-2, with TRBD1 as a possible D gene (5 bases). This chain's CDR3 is CASSVGERTPHGYTF. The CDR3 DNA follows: TGTGCCAGCAGCGTAGGGGAGAGGACACCTCATGGCTACACCTTC.